Presented here are 17 T cell receptor beta chains from one specimen sequenced in a study of beta chain features in type 1 diabetes. Study-wide results and caveats: For Type 1 diabetes patients, all four CD4+ subsets carried TCRB CDR3s that were moderately but significantly shorter.

Their recognized antigens are unknown. Reverse transcription of all isolated RNA meant that expressed TCRB transcripts were sequenced. The protocol was immunoSEQ multiplex PCR, while the TCRdb copy is restricted to in-frame clones and leaves out a portion. The table records 300,000 to 350,000 clones, 9.3% of them present only once. The material sequenced was central memory CD4+ T cells from blood. The receptors originated from a man aged 25 to 40 with type 1 diabetes.

This chain joins TRBV4-3 and TRBJ1-5; no firm D call. This CDR3 spans 14 amino acids. Trimming pared 4 bases from V and 7 bases from J, leaving 14 bases between. CDR1 and CDR2 (germline): LGHNA, YSLEER. CDR3 residues: CASSPEASGQPQHF. The CDR3 DNA follows: TGCGCCAGCAGCCCTGAGGCTTCGGGCCAGCCCCAGCATTTT.

This sequence joins TRBV30 and TRBJ1-2, with 9 bases identical to TRBD1. Germline values: CDR1 GTSNPN, CDR2 SVGIG (reference sequence). The CDR3 is 15 residues long. Trimming took 2 bases from V and 5 from J; bases not matched to a gene: 9. CDR3 sequence reads: CAWSFRDRDSYGYTF. CDR3 nucleotides: TGTGCCTGGAGTTTTCGGGACAGGGATTCATATGGCTACACCTTC.

This clone was seen a handful of times. The chain links TRBV29-1 to TRBJ2-2, with D hard to call. The germline V gene has CDR1 SQVTM and CDR2 ANQGSEA. This CDR3 region has 14 residues. With 7 bases removed from V and 6 bases from J, the gap between germline ends came to 18 bases. The CDR3 loop is CSGRGVNNAGELFF. The CDR3 DNA reads as TGCAGCGGAAGAGGAGTTAACAACGCCGGGGAGCTGTTTTTT.

This clone was seen a few times. The genes are TRBV27 and TRBJ2-1; D is unclear. The V end was cut by 5 bases, the J end by 1 base, with 9 bases between. CDR1 is MNHEY, CDR2 SMNVEV, per germline (reference sequence). The CDR3 runs 14 residues. The CDR3 DNA reads as TGTGCCAGCAGTAGCCAGGTTTCCTACAATGAGCAGTTCTTC. Its translation is CASSSQVSYNEQFF.

The table lists this clone with a few counts. The chain couples TRBV5-1 to TRBJ1-1; TRBD1 aligns across 7 bases. There are 15 residues in the CDR3. Per the germline V gene, CDR1 is SGHRS and CDR2 is YFSETQ. V was pared by 5 bases and J by 1 base, with 8 bases of the junction left unmatched. CDR3 sequence: CASRQGQIANTEAFF. The CDR3 region has the DNA TGCGCCAGCAGACAGGGGCAGATCGCGAACACTGAAGCTTTCTTT.

This chain joins TRBV2 and TRBJ1-4; TRBD1 aligns across 7 bases. Germline CDR1 and CDR2: SNHLY and FYNNEI. The CDR3 runs to 13 residues. The V gene end was trimmed by 8 bases and the J gene end by 6 bases; junction bases not matched to a gene: 6. The CDR3 reads CASHTGADEKLFF. CDR3 bases: TGTGCCAGCCATACAGGGGCAGATGAAAAACTGTTTTTT.

This chain uses TRBV6-1 with TRBJ1-6, with TRBD1 identical over 7 bases. The V gene end was trimmed by 4 bases and the J gene end by 3 bases; junction bases not matched to a gene: 6. Germline lookup yields CDR1 MNHNS and CDR2 SASEGT. The CDR3 runs 16 residues. CDR3 amino acids: CASSGDSQSYNSPLHF. In nucleotides, the CDR3 is TGTGCCAGCAGTGGGGACAGCCAAAGCTATAATTCACCCCTCCACTTT.

This chain connects TRBV5-6 to TRBJ1-5; D is unresolved. V was pared by 2 bases and J by 3 bases, with 9 bases between. Per the germline V gene, CDR1 is SGHDT and CDR2 is YYEEEE. The length of the CDR3 is 14 residues. The CDR3: CASSFGESNQPQHF. The CDR3 region has the DNA TGTGCCAGCAGCTTCGGGGAGTCCAATCAGCCCCAGCATTTT.

V usage is TRBV6-1 and J usage is TRBJ2-3; D uncertain. Per germline, CDR1 MNHNS and CDR2 SASEGT. The CDR3 loop spans 13 amino acids. Trimming removed 8 bases at V and 3 bases at J, with 12 bases between. The CDR3 DNA reads as TGTGCCAGCCTTGACTGGCCAACAGATACGCAGTATTTT. Its translation: CASLDWPTDTQYF.

The gene calls are TRBV19 and TRBJ1-4; 8 bases are a match to TRBD1. Germline CDR1 LNHDA, CDR2 SQIVND (reference sequence). The CDR3 is 13 residues long. Trimming removed 8 bases from V and 5 bases from J; junction bases left unmatched: 4. CDR3 residues: CASGDRINEKLFF. CDR3 coding DNA: TGTGCCAGTGGGGACAGGATAAATGAAAAACTGTTTTTT.

This clone showed up many times. The chain's CDR3 is CASNAPGREQYF. Here the CDR3 DNA reads TGTGCCAGCAACGCCCCAGGGAGGGAGCAGTACTTC. The gene calls are TRBV28 and TRBJ2-7, with a weak D call TRBD2 (6 bases). V was shortened by 7 bases and J by 7 bases, with 14 bases between the two germline ends. Germline V CDR1 and CDR2: MDHEN, SYDVKM. CDR3 length equals 12 residues.

This clone was detected a few times. This rearrangement joins TRBV7-8 to TRBJ2-7; no firm D call. Trimming left V 1 base short and J 3 bases short, with 16 bases between. Germline-derived CDR1 and CDR2 are SGHVS and FQNEAQ. This CDR3 is built from 16 residues. The CDR3 DNA follows: TGTGCCAGCAGCTTAGTTGGTGGTGCTTTGGGCTACGAGCAGTACTTC. Translated, it gives CASSLVGGALGYEQYF. Full variable domain (missing parts from reference TRBV7-8 and TRBJ2-7): GAGVSQSPRYKVAKRGQDVALRCDPISGHVSLFWYQQALGQGPEFLTYFQNEAQLDKSGLPSDRFFAERPEGSVSTLKIQRTQQEDSAVYLCASSLVGGALGYEQYFGPGTRLTVT.

This clone turned up a few times. The chain employs TRBV6-5 and TRBJ1-1; D is undetermined. In germline, CDR1 is MNHEY, CDR2 SVGAGI. The CDR3 runs 14 residues. The V end was cut by 0 bases, the J end by 4 bases, with 9 bases between. The CDR3 region has the DNA TGTGCCAGCAGTTACTCGATAGTGGGCACTGAAGCTTTCTTT. Its protein is CASSYSIVGTEAFF.

In its sample, this clone was seen a few times. The chain employs TRBV2 and TRBJ1-4, with a possible D match to TRBD1 (5 bases). This CDR3 has 13 residues. Deletions cut 4 bases from V and 8 bases from J, with 11 bases between. Germline CDR1 and CDR2: SNHLY and FYNNEI. CDR3 sequence reads: CASSGETDEKLFF. The CDR3, as DNA: TGTGCCAGCAGTGGGGAGACAGACGAAAAACTGTTTTTT.

The rearrangement joins TRBV19 to TRBJ1-4; D ambiguous. In germline, CDR1 is LNHDA, CDR2 SQIVND (reference sequence). The V gene lost 7 bases and the J gene lost 7 bases, with 13 bases spanning the gap. The CDR3 extends over 13 amino acids. This CDR3 reads CASTKRAGEKLFF. In DNA, the CDR3 is TGTGCCAGTACCAAGCGGGCCGGTGAAAAACTGTTTTTT.

This clone showed up just a few times. The rearrangement joins TRBV27 to TRBJ1-1; a weak D match, TRBD1 (6 bases). This CDR3 is built from 15 residues. Germline CDR1 reads MNHEY; CDR2 reads SMNVEV (reference sequence). Trimming removed 6 bases from V and 1 base from J, with 15 bases in between. The CDR3 nucleotides read TGTGCCAGCAGAGTACAGGGCGAATGGAACACTGAAGCTTTCTTT. It codes for CASRVQGEWNTEAFF.

This clone was observed a handful of times. The chain carries TRBV7-2 and TRBJ2-3; 8 bases match TRBD2. The CDR3 loop spans 15 amino acids. In germline, CDR1 is SGHTA, CDR2 FQGNSA. The V gene end was trimmed by 7 bases and the J gene end by 1 base; junction bases not matched to a gene: 7. The CDR3 region is CASTFARGGTDTQYF. DNA for the CDR3: TGTGCCAGCACTTTTGCGCGGGGGGGCACAGATACGCAGTATTTT.